Given below is one T cell receptor beta chain in context. No antigen is known for it. Base quality data are lacking; no much larger clone is found one base away. The data were obtained in a study of vaccination and CD4 T cells after COVID-19 (dated by TCRdb to 2021 to 2024). Regarding the study in general: Every convalescent patient had a positive nasal swab PCR test for SARS-CoV-2, with mild disease in 8 to 10 patients and severe disease in one. In nine to eleven COVID-19 convalescent patients and a few infection-naive healthy vaccine recipients, researchers compared the spike-specific CD4+ TCR repertoire from before mRNA vaccination with the repertoire from after. The time from the second vaccine dose to post-vaccine blood sampling had a median of roughly 72 days and ranged from roughly 13 to 241 days. Overlapping spike peptide pools from SARS-CoV-2 and from the common cold coronaviruses HCoV-NL63, HCoV-OC43 and HCoV-229E were used as culture stimuli. Post-COVID blood samples from convalescent patients were collected a median of around 100 days after diagnosis, with a range of roughly 30 to 170 days. Participants received two doses of either the Pfizer-BioNTech BNT162b2 vaccine (n=8) or the Moderna mRNA-1273 vaccine (n=2). In the convalescent cohort there were six males and four females, among whom were two Hispanic individuals, seven Caucasians, two Asians and one multiracial person. As controls, cultures received a CEFX viral epitope pool (the positive control), an HIV-1 Nef peptide pool (the negative control), or no peptide at all. What the study reported, not specific to this receptor: The median number of SARS-CoV-2-reactive clonotypes rose from about 23 after infection to some 40 after vaccination, but the change was not significant. Only a relatively small number of convalescent patients were included in the study, and early timepoints following natural infection were not analyzed. Of the vaccine-specific clones in convalescent patients, 304 of 307, or nearly all, reacted only to SARS-CoV-2 spike and did not cross-react with common cold coronaviruses. Among the post-vaccine SARS-CoV-2-reactive clones in convalescent patients, a median around 90% showed up only after vaccination, which suggests vaccine-specific priming.

The CDR3 runs 13 amino acids, cysteine and phenylalanine included. This entry keeps only the CDR3 DNA: 39 bases, framed from base 1. A distance of 12 bases separates the germline ends of V and J, which lose 5 bases and 4 bases respectively. Looking up the germline V gene (reference sequence) yields CDR1 LNHNV and CDR2 YYDKDF. The library was obtained by PCR. DNA from cultured CD4+ T cells was subjected to TCR sequencing with the Oncomine TCR Beta short-read assay at the Johns Hopkins FTIC core. The QIAamp micro DNA kit was used to extract genomic DNA from the cultured CD4+ T cells. Oncomine TCR Beta libraries from cultured CD4+ T cells were pooled with unique dual indexes and sequenced on an Illumina iSeq 100. Under the source paper's analysis protocol: Non-productive sequences were filtered out, and CDR3s that did not start with C, did not end with F or W, or were shorter than 7 amino acids were discarded. Antigen-specific clonotypes were identified with the MANAFEST web application by comparing peptide-stimulated wells with reference and other culture wells. To be called positive, a clone needed an FDR below 0.05, an odds ratio above 5, and a productive frequency above 0.1% in at least two of three replicate wells. Clonotypes that were significantly expanded in both SARS-CoV-2 spike wells and at least one common cold coronavirus spike condition were defined as cross-reactive. Levenshtein distances (stringdist) and unrooted phylogenetic trees (ape) in R version 3.6.1 were used to assess CDR3 homology. The public reads were quality trimmed at Q25 with fastp and then assembled into clones with MiXCR by TCRdb, keeping productive beta chains. A single entry per CDR3 protein holds the most common genes and DNA from its merged rows. TCRdb, not the original authors, processed these V and J calls. A total of some 16,000 distinct CDR3 sequences appear in this sample, 60% to 70% of them only once. 12% of the sample is held by the ten biggest clonotypes.

The treatment or condition label, as the study defines it: roughly nine-day PBMC culture with coronavirus spike peptide pools or control peptides (ViraFEST assay). To expand antigen-specific T cells with peptide pools and then pick out the expanded clonotypes through TCR sequencing, the study relied on the ViraFEST assay. Positive SARS-CoV-2 PCR tests in the convalescent patients dated from March to December 2020, before Alpha, Beta and Delta variants emerged in the United States. Around 2 million PBMCs per well were cultured in IMDM with roughly 5.5% human AB serum and around 10 IU/ml IL-2, plus 10 ug/ml peptide pools. Half of the culture medium was replaced with fresh IL-2-containing medium on days 3 and 7. After 9 to 11 days of culture, CD4+ T cells were isolated by negative selection with the EasySep CD4+ T cell isolation kit. Ficoll-Paque Plus gradient centrifugation was used to isolate PBMCs from whole blood, and the isolated PBMCs were then either used fresh or cryopreserved at -140C. Culture conditions were generally each tested in triplicate wells.

This sequence originates from a human donor who had recovered from COVID-19. The rearrangement joined TRBV15 to TRBJ2-7, with the D assignment possibly TRBD1 or TRBD2, given 5 matching bases for each. Sequenced: CD4+ T cells from blood, cultured in vitro. The nucleotide sequence is given as TGTGCCACCAGCTTGGGACGGAATTACGAGCAGTACTTC. Its translation reads: CATSLGRNYEQYF.